This entry is about one T cell receptor beta chain. The sample belongs to a study of cytomegalovirus exposure and HLA in healthy donors. The PCR contained 60 Vbeta and 13 Jbeta primers. TCRdb's table, derived via immunoSEQ multiplex PCR, lists solely in-frame clones and lacks some. The sample records 130,000 to 150,000 clones, around 80% being singletons. Germline assignment: CDR1 GTSNPN and CDR2 SVGIG (reference sequence). The CDR3 sequence is 13 residues long. V lost 5 bases and J 2 bases, leaving 12 bases between the germline ends. This clonotype was sampled from a man aged 30-40 years in good health and CMV-seropositive. The rearrangement links TRBV30 to TRBJ1-1, with TRBD1 as a possible D gene (6 bases). Sequences were obtained from PBMCs. The CDR3 protein is CAWCGQPNTEAFF. The CDR3 region has the DNA TGTGCCTGGTGCGGACAGCCAAACACTGAAGCTTTCTTT.